Each of the 26 T cell receptor beta chains below was sequenced from the same sample in a study of T cells in localized non-small cell lung cancer. The protocol was immunoSEQ multiplex PCR, while the TCRdb copy is restricted to in-frame clones and leaves out a portion. The sample yields approximately 500 clones, about 34% seen once. The sequenced sample was normal lung tissue next to the tumor, obtained before any cancer treatment. The origin of the receptors is a female donor older than 55 with stage I lung adenocarcinoma.

The chain recombines TRBV25-1 with TRBJ1-4; maybe TRBD1 (6 bases). The CDR3 spans 16 residues. V was shortened by 1 base and J by 2 bases, with 11 bases between the two germline ends. Germline CDR1 MGHDK, CDR2 SYGVNS. The CDR3 loop is CASSESRGATNEKLFF. Here the CDR3 DNA reads TGTGCCAGCAGTGAATCCCGGGGGGCGACTAATGAAAAACTGTTTTTT.

In this sample, this clone is large. The rearrangement links TRBV6-8 to TRBJ2-5; 7 bases map to TRBD1. V dropped 7 bases and J dropped 2; count of bases not matched to a gene: 4. This CDR3 is built from 13 residues. CDR1 and CDR2 (germline): MNHGY, SAAAGT. This chain's CDR3 is CASNGQAQETQYF. The CDR3 DNA follows: TGTGCCAGCAACGGACAGGCTCAAGAGACCCAGTACTTC.

The rearrangement uses TRBV6-8 and TRBJ1-1, with D maybe TRBD1 (6 bases). CDR1 MNHGY and CDR2 SAAAGT come from the germline V gene. The CDR3 totals 17 residues. V shed 6 bases and J shed 1 base, with 21 bases lying between them. This CDR3 is CASRGADSQRRNTEAFF. CDR3 bases: TGTGCCAGCAGGGGGGCGGACAGTCAAAGGAGGAACACTGAAGCTTTCTTT.

Relative to its sample, this clone is large. The chain is built from TRBV6-8 and TRBJ2-4; D possibly corresponds to TRBD1 (6 bases). This CDR3 spans 14 amino acids. V was shortened by 10 bases and J by 1 base, with 14 bases between the two germline ends. The V gene's germline CDR1 is MNHGY and CDR2 SAAAGT. The CDR3 coding sequence is TGTGCCACCTCATTGGACAGCGCCAAAAACATTCAGTACTTC. This encodes CATSLDSAKNIQYF.

This rearrangement joins TRBV19 to TRBJ1-1; no clear D gene. The CDR3 is 14 residues long. Per the germline V gene, CDR1 is LNHDA and CDR2 is SQIVND (reference sequence). The ends were cut back, 1 base at V and 1 base at J, with 7 bases in the middle. The CDR3 DNA is TGTGCCAGTAGTATAGTAGGTGAGAACACTGAAGCTTTCTTT. Protein: CASSIVGENTEAFF. Full variable domain (remainder filled in from reference TRBV19 and TRBJ1-1): DGGITQSPKYLFRKEGQNVTLSCEQNLNHDAMYWYRQDPGQGLRLIYYSQIVNDFQKGDIAEGYSVSREKKESFPLTVTSAQKNPTAFYLCASSIVGENTEAFFGQGTRLTVV.

This rearrangement joins TRBV6-8 to TRBJ1-5, with TRBD1 matching over 7 bases. The CDR3 is 16 residues long. Germline lookup yields CDR1 MNHGY and CDR2 SAAAGT. The trim removed 6 bases at V and 2 bases at J, leaving 10 bases unmatched. The CDR3: CASRGTDPHGNQPQHF. The CDR3 DNA reads as TGTGCCAGCAGGGGGACAGACCCCCATGGCAATCAGCCCCAGCATTTT.

This clone was picked up a small number of times. The chain links TRBV14 to TRBJ2-5; 12 bases map to TRBD2. CDR3 length: 15 amino acids. V dropped 4 bases and J dropped 7; count of bases not matched to a gene: 7. Germline CDR1 is SGHDN and CDR2 is FVKESK. The CDR3 loop is CASSRGLAGRGTQYF. CDR3 sequence (DNA): TGTGCCAGCAGCCGAGGACTAGCGGGAAGGGGGACCCAGTACTTC.

By sample share, this clone is large. The rearrangement joins TRBV6-8 to TRBJ2-1; possibly TRBD1 or TRBD2 for D (5 bases each). CDR3 length equals 16 residues. Germline-derived CDR1 and CDR2 are MNHGY and SAAAGT. V lost 5 bases, J lost 5 bases, and 19 bases lay in between. The DNA for the CDR3 is TGTGCCAGCAGTCCCACTCGCAGGGTGGAGGACAATGAGCAGTTCTTC. Its protein product is CASSPTRRVEDNEQFF.

By sample fraction, this clone is large (0.1 to 1%). The CDR3: CASSVSQQTEAFF. CDR3 DNA: TGTGCCAGCAGTGTCAGCCAACAAACAGAAGCTTTCTTT. The chain has TRBV6-8 and TRBJ1-1; no reliable D call. Germline V gene lookup returns CDR1 MNHGY and CDR2 SAAAGT. There are 13 residues in the CDR3. Trimming took 5 bases from V and 8 from J, leaving 15 bases between them.

This clone was recorded a few times. The J gene is TRBJ2-7, the V gene TRBV11-3; D is ambiguous. The CDR3 extends over 14 amino acids. Trimming removed 2 bases at V and 3 bases at J, with 11 bases between. CDR1 SGHNT and CDR2 YENEEA come from the germline V gene. The chain's CDR3 is CASSLNWLNYEQYF. The CDR3 DNA reads as TGTGCCAGCAGCTTAAATTGGCTGAACTACGAGCAGTACTTC.

This clone was found a few times. The chain links TRBV19 to TRBJ1-1; D call uncertain. This CDR3 spans 13 amino acids. V was shortened by 8 bases and J by 1 base, with 11 bases between the two germline ends. CDR1 is LNHDA and CDR2 is SQIVND in the germline V gene (reference sequence). The DNA for the CDR3 is TGTGCCAGTGAAGAGAGGACGAACACTGAAGCTTTCTTT. Encoded protein: CASEERTNTEAFF.

The chain is built from TRBV29-1 and TRBJ1-2; no firm D call. Germline V gives CDR1 SQVTM, CDR2 ANQGSEA. The V end was cut by 7 bases, the J end by 0 bases, with 18 bases between. CDR3 size: 15 residues. The CDR3 region has the DNA TGCAGCGCCACGACCACGGACCTAGCTAACTATGGCTACACCTTC. Translation gives CSATTTDLANYGYTF.

This chain links TRBV19 with TRBJ2-2; D gene uncertain. The CDR3 is made up of 13 amino acids. The V end was cut by 4 bases, the J end by 0 bases, with 3 bases between. Germline CDR1 is LNHDA and CDR2 is SQIVND (reference sequence). CDR3 DNA: TGTGCCAGTAGTAATCCGAACACCGGGGAGCTGTTTTTT. Protein sequence: CASSNPNTGELFF.

This sequence joins TRBV19 and TRBJ1-6; 7 nucleotides align to TRBD1. Germline CDR1 and CDR2: LNHDA and SQIVND (reference sequence). V dropped 5 bases and J dropped 7; count of bases not matched to a gene: 8. This CDR3 comprises 15 residues. The CDR3 sequence is CASSRVDRVNSPLHF. Here the CDR3 DNA reads TGTGCCAGTAGTCGGGTCGACAGGGTCAATTCACCCCTCCACTTT.

In this sample, this clone turned up a few times. The V gene is TRBV6-8, the J gene TRBJ2-1; D is unresolved. Germline loops: CDR1 MNHGY, CDR2 SAAAGT. The length of the CDR3 is 12 residues. The ends were cut back, 5 bases at V and 3 bases at J, with 5 bases in the middle. The CDR3 reads CASSAIYNEQFF. CDR3 sequence (DNA): TGTGCCAGCAGTGCTATCTACAATGAGCAGTTCTTC.

The chain couples TRBV18 to TRBJ2-1; D is undetermined. This CDR3 has 15 residues. The V and J ends lost 0 bases and 4 bases respectively, with 10 bases between them. Looked up from germline, CDR1 is KGHSH and CDR2 is LQKENI. CDR3 protein: CASSPPGSAYNEQFF. The CDR3 DNA reads as TGTGCCAGCTCACCACCGGGCAGCGCTTACAATGAGCAGTTCTTC.

The rearrangement joins TRBV18 to TRBJ2-7; 13 nucleotides line up with TRBD2. This CDR3 region has 15 residues. V lost 3 bases and J lost 11; bases outside the gene matches: 10. Germline V lookup: CDR1 KGHSH, CDR2 LQKENI. CDR3 bases: TGTGCCAGCTCACCCGAAAAAGGACTAGCGGGAGACAAGTACTTC. It yields the protein CASSPEKGLAGDKYF. Based on the CDR3 plus reference TRBV18 and TRBJ2-7, the full variable domain is NAGVMQNPRHLVRRRGQEARLRCSPMKGHSHVYWYRQLPEEGLKFMVYLQKENIIDESGMPKERFSAEFPKEGPSILRIQQVVRGDSAAYFCASSPEKGLAGDKYFGPGTRLTVT.

Judged by abundance, this clone is large. The chain carries TRBV6-8 and TRBJ1-1; TRBD1 agrees at 11 bases. CDR1 is MNHGY, CDR2 SAAAGT, per germline. The junction had 8 bases not matched to a gene; V was cut back by 6 bases and J by 5 bases. The CDR3 has 15 amino acids. For the CDR3, the DNA is TGTGCCAGCAGCGCGGACAGGGGGCGGAGAACTGAAGCTTTCTTT. Its translation: CASSADRGRRTEAFF.

The genes are TRBV30 and TRBJ2-2, with 7 bases matching TRBD2. The germline gives CDR1 GTSNPN, CDR2 SVGIG (reference sequence). V lost 0 bases, J lost 7 bases, and 8 bases stayed unmatched. This CDR3 is 15 amino acids long. The CDR3 nucleotides read TGTGCCTGGAGTGTAGGCGGGAGTGTTTTCGGGGAGCTGTTTTTT. It encodes CAWSVGGSVFGELFF.

The rearrangement links TRBV19 to TRBJ1-1; D gene unclear. The ends were cut back, 6 bases at V and 1 base at J, with 15 bases in the middle. Germline loops: CDR1 LNHDA, CDR2 SQIVND (reference sequence). This CDR3 spans 15 amino acids. As DNA, the CDR3 is TGTGCCAGTAGGCCGCGGGATGACGGGAACACTGAAGCTTTCTTT. Its translation is CASRPRDDGNTEAFF.

V gene TRBV29-1 combines with J gene TRBJ2-7; weak D call: TRBD1 (5 bases). The V and J ends lost 4 bases and 4 bases respectively, with 11 bases between them. CDR1 is SQVTM, CDR2 ANQGSEA, per germline. The length of the CDR3 is 12 residues. The CDR3 reads CSVGITGYEQYF. The CDR3, as DNA: TGCAGCGTTGGAATTACAGGTTACGAGCAGTACTTC.

The V and J genes are TRBV5-1 and TRBJ2-5; 14 bases fit TRBD2. The CDR3 runs to 15 residues. The trim removed 3 bases at V and 4 bases at J, leaving 2 bases unmatched. CDR1 is SGHRS and CDR2 is YFSETQ in the germline V gene. CDR3 protein: CASSSGLAGGETQYF. Written as DNA, the CDR3 is TGCGCCAGCAGCTCCGGACTAGCGGGGGGAGAGACCCAGTACTTC.

Worth noting for this clone: Other DNA sequences from this sample encode an identical CDR3 as well. This chain links TRBV29-1 with TRBJ1-1; D ambiguous. The V end was cut by 4 bases, the J end by 3 bases, with 9 bases between. The germline V gene has CDR1 SQVTM and CDR2 ANQGSEA. CDR3 length: 12 amino acids. The CDR3 protein is CSVVRYDTEAFF. The DNA for the CDR3 is TGCAGCGTTGTACGATATGACACTGAAGCTTTCTTT. Based on the CDR3 plus reference TRBV29-1 and TRBJ1-1, the full variable domain is SAVISQKPSRDICQRGTSLTIQCQVDSQVTMMFWYRQQPGQSLTLIATANQGSEATYESGFVIDKFPISRPNLTFSTLTVSNMSPEDSSIYLCSVVRYDTEAFFGQGTRLTVV.

This sequence joins TRBV10-2 and TRBJ1-1; TRBD1 matches 10 bases. Per germline, CDR1 WSHSY and CDR2 SAAADI. The CDR3 is 15 amino acids. With V trimmed by 5 bases and J by 3 bases, 6 bases remained unmatched. CDR3 in DNA: TGCGCCAGCAGTCCCGGGACAGGGGCAGACACTGAAGCTTTCTTT. This translates into CASSPGTGADTEAFF.

Relative to its sample, this clone is hyperexpanded. The V and J genes are TRBV6-8 and TRBJ2-1, with 12 bases aligning to TRBD2. The CDR3 extends over 15 amino acids. The V segment lost 0 bases and the J segment 10 bases; nucleotides outside the gene matches: 4. Germline V gene sequence: CDR1 MNHGY, CDR2 SAAAGT. CDR3 protein: CASSYSGLAGKEQFF. Here the CDR3 DNA reads TGTGCCAGCAGTTACTCGGGACTAGCGGGCAAAGAGCAGTTCTTC.

This clone is termed large. This chain uses TRBV6-8 with TRBJ2-7; the match to TRBD1 covers 11 bases. CDR1 is MNHGY and CDR2 is SAAAGT in the germline V gene. The CDR3 is 15 residues long. Losses at the gene ends were 7 bases for V and 4 bases for J; bases not matched to a gene: 9. CDR3 bases: TGTGCCAGCACCTCTGGGGGGACAGGGGGTTACGAGCAGTACTTC. Protein product: CASTSGGTGGYEQYF.